The 3 T cell receptor beta chains given below trace back to one sample, sequenced in a study of T cell repertoires in cytomegalovirus infection. TCRdb used MiXCR to reprocess the reads, holding one entry per CDR3 protein. The sample yields roughly 68,000 distinct CDR3 sequences, 20% to 25% seen once. Their recognized antigens are unknown. Input material: PBMCs, sequenced either directly or after in vitro stimulation (not recorded which). Receptors were obtained from a human donor in good health (CMV status not recorded). Some clones in this sample may be carry-over from other donors' samples.

This clonotype was recorded a few times. The chain combines TRBV7-2 with TRBJ2-1; no clear D. Germline-derived CDR1 and CDR2 are SGHTA and FQGNSA. The ends were cut back, 8 bases at V and 0 bases at J, with 8 bases in the middle. The CDR3 extends over 13 amino acids. Here the CDR3 DNA reads TGTGCCAGCGGGGTTAGCTCCTACAATGAGCAGTTCTTC. Its translation: CASGVSSYNEQFF.

This clonotype was found once. The chain employs TRBV20-1 and TRBJ1-1; D unclear. The germline V gene encodes CDR1 DFQATT and CDR2 SNEGSKA (reference sequence). There are 14 residues in the CDR3. V was pared by 4 bases and J by 4 bases, with 16 bases between. The chain's CDR3 is CSATDWGLITEAFF. CDR3 in DNA: TGCAGTGCTACCGATTGGGGTTTGATCACTGAAGCTTTCTTT.

The rearrangement joins TRBV6-6 to TRBJ2-2; D ambiguous. This CDR3 region has 15 residues. The germline V gene has CDR1 MNHNY and CDR2 SVGAGI (reference sequence). The V and J ends lost 2 bases and 0 bases respectively, with 7 bases between them. CDR3 bases: TGTGCCAGCAGTTACAACCGACCGAACACCGGGGAGCTGTTTTTT. Translating it yields CASSYNRPNTGELFF.